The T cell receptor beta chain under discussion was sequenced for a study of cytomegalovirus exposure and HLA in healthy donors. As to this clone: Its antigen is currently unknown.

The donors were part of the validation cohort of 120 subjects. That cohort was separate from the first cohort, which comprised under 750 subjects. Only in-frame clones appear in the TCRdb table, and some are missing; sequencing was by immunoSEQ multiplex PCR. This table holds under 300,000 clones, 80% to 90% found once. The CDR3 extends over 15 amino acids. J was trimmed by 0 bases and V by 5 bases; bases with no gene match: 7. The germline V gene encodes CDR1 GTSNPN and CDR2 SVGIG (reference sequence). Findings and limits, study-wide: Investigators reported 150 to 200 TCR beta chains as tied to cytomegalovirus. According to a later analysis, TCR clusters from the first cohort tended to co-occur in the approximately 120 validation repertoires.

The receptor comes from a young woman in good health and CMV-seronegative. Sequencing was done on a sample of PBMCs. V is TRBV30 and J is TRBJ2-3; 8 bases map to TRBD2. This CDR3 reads CAWASGGGSTDTQYF. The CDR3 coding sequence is TGTGCCTGGGCGTCCGGCGGGGGGAGCACAGATACGCAGTATTTT. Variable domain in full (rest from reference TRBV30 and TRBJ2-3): SQTIHQWPATLVQPVGSPLSLECTVEGTSNPNLYWYRQAAGRGLQLLFYSVGIGQISSEVPQNLSASRPQDRQFILSSKKLLLSDSGFYLCAWASGGGSTDTQYFGPGTRLTVL.